The present TCR beta chain was sequenced within a study of molecular identifiers for immune sequencing clone quantification. Via MiXCR, TCRdb re-called the PCR reads, giving one row per CDR3 protein. This table has 85,000 to 90,000 distinct CDR3 sequences, 20% to 30% appearing once. This clonotype has only a few counts. Naive CD8 sequencing libraries were generated from approximately 20,000 to 1,000,000 sorted cells, with 10%, 30% or 50% RNA as input. Germline CDR1 is SEHNR and CDR2 is FQNEAQ (reference sequence). The length of the CDR3 is 16 residues. Trimming cost V 4 bases and J 0 bases; bases outside gene matches: 4.

The clonotype originates from a human donor in good health. Some libraries in this study had Jurkat cell RNA spiked in. V and J are TRBV7-9 and TRBJ2-1; 9 nucleotides agree with TRBD2. The sequenced sample consisted of naive CD8+ T cells from blood, with Jurkat cell RNA spiked in. This sample's subset: FACS-sorted CD8+CD4-CCR7+CD45RA+ naive T cells. The CDR3 here is CASSSLAGTSYNEQFF. The CDR3 DNA sequence: TGTGCCAGCAGCTCCCTAGCGGGGACCTCCTACAATGAGCAGTTCTTC.